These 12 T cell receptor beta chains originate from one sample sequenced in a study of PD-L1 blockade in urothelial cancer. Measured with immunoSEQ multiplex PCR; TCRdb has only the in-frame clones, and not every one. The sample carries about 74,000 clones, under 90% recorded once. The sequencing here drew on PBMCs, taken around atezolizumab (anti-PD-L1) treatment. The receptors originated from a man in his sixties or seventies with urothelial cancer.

Here the CDR3 DNA reads TGCAGCGTTGAAGCACACAGCAACTATGGCTACACCTTC. Amino acid sequence: CSVEAHSNYGYTF. This chain links TRBV29-1 with TRBJ1-2, with D uncertain. Germline values: CDR1 SQVTM, CDR2 ANQGSEA. Trimming left V 1 base short and J 2 bases short, with 8 bases between. The length of the CDR3 is 13 residues.

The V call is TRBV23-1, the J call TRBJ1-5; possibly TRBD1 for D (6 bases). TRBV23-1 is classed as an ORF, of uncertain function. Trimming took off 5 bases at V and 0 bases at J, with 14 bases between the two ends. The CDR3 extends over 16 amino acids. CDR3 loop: CASSKATGNSNQPQHF. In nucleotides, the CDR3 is TGCGCCAGCAGTAAAGCCACAGGGAATAGCAATCAGCCCCAGCATTTT.

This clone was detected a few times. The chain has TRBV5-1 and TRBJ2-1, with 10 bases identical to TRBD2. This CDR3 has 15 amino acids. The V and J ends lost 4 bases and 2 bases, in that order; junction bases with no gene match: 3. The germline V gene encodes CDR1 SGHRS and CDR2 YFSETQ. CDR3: CASSPSGGPYNEQFF. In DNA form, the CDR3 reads TGCGCCAGCAGCCCTAGCGGGGGCCCCTACAATGAGCAGTTCTTC.

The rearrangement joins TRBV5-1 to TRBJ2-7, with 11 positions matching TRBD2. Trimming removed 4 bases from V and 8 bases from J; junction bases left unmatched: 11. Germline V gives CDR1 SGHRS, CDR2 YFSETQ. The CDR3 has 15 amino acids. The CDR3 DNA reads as TGCGCCAGCAGCCTGACGACTAGCGGGATTGGCAAGCAGTACTTC. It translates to CASSLTTSGIGKQYF.

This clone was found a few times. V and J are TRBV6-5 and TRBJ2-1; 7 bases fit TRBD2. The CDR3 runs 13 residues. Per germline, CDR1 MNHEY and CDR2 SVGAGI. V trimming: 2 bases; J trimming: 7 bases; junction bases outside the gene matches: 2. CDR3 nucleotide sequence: TGTGCCAGCAGTTACGGGCGGGGGAATGAGCAGTTCTTC. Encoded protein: CASSYGRGNEQFF.

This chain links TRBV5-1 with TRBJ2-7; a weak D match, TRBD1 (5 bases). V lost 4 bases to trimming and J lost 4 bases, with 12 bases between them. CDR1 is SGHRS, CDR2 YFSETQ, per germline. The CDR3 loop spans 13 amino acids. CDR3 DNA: TGCGCCAGCAGCACCACCCCAGGGTACGAGCAGTACTTC. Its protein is CASSTTPGYEQYF.

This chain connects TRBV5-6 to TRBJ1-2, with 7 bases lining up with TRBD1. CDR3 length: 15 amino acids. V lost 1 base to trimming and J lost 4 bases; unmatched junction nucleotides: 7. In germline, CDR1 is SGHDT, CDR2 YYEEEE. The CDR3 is CASSLTYRGVYGYTF. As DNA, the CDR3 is TGTGCCAGCAGCTTGACCTACAGGGGCGTCTATGGCTACACCTTC.

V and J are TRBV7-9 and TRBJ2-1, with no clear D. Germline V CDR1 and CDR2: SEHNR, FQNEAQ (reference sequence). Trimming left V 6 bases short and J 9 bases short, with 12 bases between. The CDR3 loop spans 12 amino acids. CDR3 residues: CASSNYLGEQFF. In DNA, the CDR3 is TGTGCCAGCAGTAACTACCTGGGTGAGCAGTTCTTC.

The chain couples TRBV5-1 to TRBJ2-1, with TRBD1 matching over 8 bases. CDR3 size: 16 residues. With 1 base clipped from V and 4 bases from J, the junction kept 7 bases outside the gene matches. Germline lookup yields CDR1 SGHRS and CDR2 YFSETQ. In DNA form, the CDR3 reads TGCGCCAGCAGCTTGTCGGCAGGGGGCAAATACAATGAGCAGTTCTTC. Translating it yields CASSLSAGGKYNEQFF.

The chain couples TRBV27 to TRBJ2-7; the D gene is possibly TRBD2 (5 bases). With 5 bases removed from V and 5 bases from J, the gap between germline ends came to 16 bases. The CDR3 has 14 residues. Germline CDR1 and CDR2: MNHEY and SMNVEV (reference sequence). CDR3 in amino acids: CASSPLRPEDEQYF. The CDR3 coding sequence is TGTGCCAGCAGTCCCCTTCGGCCGGAGGACGAGCAGTACTTC.

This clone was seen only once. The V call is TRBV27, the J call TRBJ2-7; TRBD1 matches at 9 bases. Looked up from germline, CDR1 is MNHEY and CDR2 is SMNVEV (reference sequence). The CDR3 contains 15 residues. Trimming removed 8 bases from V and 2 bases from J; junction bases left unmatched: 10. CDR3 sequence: CASHQRGQGAYEQYF. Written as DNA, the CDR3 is TGTGCCAGCCACCAAAGGGGACAGGGTGCCTACGAGCAGTACTTC.

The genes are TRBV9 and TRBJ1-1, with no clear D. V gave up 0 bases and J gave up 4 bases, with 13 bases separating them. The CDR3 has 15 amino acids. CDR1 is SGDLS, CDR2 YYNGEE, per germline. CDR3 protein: CASSVGNRGGTEAFF. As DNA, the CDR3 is TGTGCCAGCAGCGTAGGTAACCGGGGAGGCACTGAAGCTTTCTTT.